The 28 T cell receptor beta chains below come from one sample, sequenced in a study of cytomegalovirus exposure and HLA in healthy donors. The PCR ran on 60 Vbeta and 13 Jbeta primers. Clones were read by immunoSEQ multiplex PCR, and TCRdb kept only the in-frame ones, dropping some. The table shows roughly 180,000 clones, with roughly 85% occurring only once. Sequenced input: PBMCs. The receptors shown here come from a boy aged 2 to 9 in good health and CMV-seronegative.

This rearrangement joins TRBV5-6 to TRBJ1-2; 10 positions agree with TRBD1. CDR1 and CDR2 from the germline V gene are SGHDT and YYEEEE. This CDR3 has 12 residues. J gave up 13 bases and V 6 bases, and 9 bases lay outside the gene matches. The CDR3 protein is CASNPRDRGLTF. CDR3 DNA: TGTGCCAGCAACCCCCGGGACAGGGGACTCACCTTC.

The chain carries TRBV11-2 and TRBJ2-6, with 10 bases lining up with TRBD1. The CDR3 is made up of 19 amino acids. Germline CDR1 is SGHAT and CDR2 is FQNNGV. V shed 1 base and J 2 bases; nucleotides not matched to a gene: 8. CDR3 DNA sequence: TGTGCCAGCAGCTTAGGAACTGACAGGGGGCGGGCTGGGGCCAACGTCCTGACTTTC. It yields the protein CASSLGTDRGRAGANVLTF. Complete variable domain (other parts from reference TRBV11-2 and TRBJ2-6): EAGVAQSPRYKIIEKRQSVAFWCNPISGHATLYWYQQILGQGPKLLIQFQNNGVVDDSQLPKDRFSAERLKGVDSTLKIQPAKLEDSAVYLCASSLGTDRGRAGANVLTFGAGSRLTVL.

The rearrangement joins TRBV5-1 to TRBJ2-7; D call uncertain. The V gene lost 1 base and the J gene lost 0 bases, with 14 bases spanning the gap. Germline V gives CDR1 SGHRS, CDR2 YFSETQ. The CDR3 is made up of 16 amino acids. The CDR3 DNA sequence: TGCGCCAGCAGCTTGCCGGCTCACAGCAGCTCCTACGAGCAGTACTTC. This sequence encodes CASSLPAHSSSYEQYF.

This chain uses TRBV7-8 with TRBJ2-1; the D gene is possibly TRBD2 (6 bases). The germline V gene encodes CDR1 SGHVS and CDR2 FQNEAQ. This CDR3 region has 14 residues. V was trimmed by 7 bases and J by 6 bases, leaving 16 bases between them. The DNA for the CDR3 is TGTGCCAGCATCCACCAGGGACTCCGCAATGAGCAGTTCTTC. Translation: CASIHQGLRNEQFF.

J is TRBJ1-2 and V is TRBV29-1; 8 nucleotides line up with TRBD1. Germline V gene lookup returns CDR1 SQVTM and CDR2 ANQGSEA. The CDR3 has 15 residues. J lost 2 bases, V lost 2 bases, and 7 bases had no gene match. Here the CDR3 reads CSVESRQGRNYGYTF. In nucleotides, the CDR3 is TGCAGCGTTGAAAGTCGACAGGGGAGGAACTATGGCTACACCTTC.

The J gene is TRBJ2-7, the V gene TRBV5-1; maybe TRBD2 (5 bases). Deletions cut 0 bases from V and 2 bases from J, with 12 bases between. The CDR3 covers 15 residues. Germline V gene sequence: CDR1 SGHRS, CDR2 YFSETQ. For the CDR3, the DNA is TGCGCCAGCAGCTTGGACCCGGGGTCCCCCTACGAGCAGTACGTC. It specifies CASSLDPGSPYEQYV.

The chain carries TRBV10-2 and TRBJ2-7, with D unresolved. The CDR3 length is 12 residues. CDR1 is WSHSY and CDR2 is SAAADI in the germline V gene. V gave up 11 bases and J gave up 1 base, with 12 bases separating them. The CDR3 is CAAGPESYEQYF. The CDR3 region has the DNA TGCGCCGCCGGTCCGGAGTCCTACGAGCAGTACTTC.

This clone was counted only a few times. The chain links TRBV5-1 to TRBJ2-2; perhaps TRBD1 as D (7 bases). Germline CDR1 is SGHRS and CDR2 is YFSETQ. CDR3 length: 18 residues. The ends were cut back, 0 bases at V and 4 bases at J, with 19 bases in the middle. The CDR3 sequence is CASSLEQQGTLGTGELFF. DNA for the CDR3: TGCGCCAGCAGCTTGGAACAACAGGGGACTTTGGGCACCGGGGAGCTGTTTTTT.

This clone came up a few times. The rearrangement uses TRBV10-1 and TRBJ2-1; TRBD2 agrees at 8 bases. CDR1 and CDR2 from the germline V gene are WNHNN and SYGVQD (reference sequence). The J segment lost 9 bases and the V segment lost 10 bases, leaving 5 bases of the junction unmatched. The CDR3 is 11 residues long. The CDR3 coding sequence is TGCGCCACAGCCCGGGGGGGTGAGCAGTTCTTC. It encodes CATARGGEQFF.

This sequence joins TRBV15 and TRBJ1-2; perhaps TRBD1 as D (5 bases). V lost 3 bases to trimming and J lost 5 bases, with 16 bases between them. Germline V gene data show CDR1 as LNHNV and CDR2 as YYDKDF (reference sequence). This CDR3 contains 15 residues. DNA of the CDR3: TGTGCCACCAGCAGGGGCGGGGCGGGCGCTTATGGCTACACCTTC. It specifies CATSRGGAGAYGYTF.

This rearrangement joins TRBV7-8 to TRBJ2-7, with TRBD1 matching 7 bases. Per germline, CDR1 SGHVS and CDR2 FQNEAQ. J gave up 5 bases and V 2 bases, and 6 bases lay outside the gene matches. The CDR3 sequence is 14 residues long. CDR3 nucleotide sequence: TGTGCCAGCAGCTTAACTGAGACAGGGAACGAGCAGTACTTC. It encodes CASSLTETGNEQYF.

The chain links TRBV19 to TRBJ2-3; perhaps TRBD1 as D (5 bases). Germline V gene data show CDR1 as LNHDA and CDR2 as SQIVND (reference sequence). Trimming left V 7 bases short and J 9 bases short, with 17 bases between. The CDR3 consists of 13 residues. In nucleotides, the CDR3 is TGTGCCAGTACCTCACGGTCGGACATAACGCAGTATTTT. Protein product: CASTSRSDITQYF.

The genes are TRBV5-8 and TRBJ2-3; D perhaps matches TRBD1 (6 bases). The CDR3 spans 16 residues. V was pared by 2 bases and J by 0 bases, with 13 bases between. CDR1 is SGHTS, CDR2 YDEGEE, per germline. The DNA of the CDR3 is TGTGCCAGCAGCTTCGGGACAAGTGCTAGCACAGATACGCAGTATTTT. It encodes CASSFGTSASTDTQYF.

This chain joins TRBV5-1 and TRBJ1-1; possibly TRBD1 for D (6 bases). The CDR3 has 12 residues. From germline, CDR1 is SGHRS and CDR2 YFSETQ. With 7 bases removed from V and 3 bases from J, the gap between germline ends came to 10 bases. The CDR3 is CASGTTYTEAFF. CDR3 in DNA: TGCGCCAGCGGGACAACTTACACTGAAGCTTTCTTT.

The chain is built from TRBV5-1 and TRBJ2-5, with 8 bases aligning to TRBD2. Trimming removed 3 bases from V and 1 base from J; junction bases left unmatched: 8. The CDR3 consists of 16 residues. Germline values: CDR1 SGHRS, CDR2 YFSETQ. The CDR3 nucleotides are TGCGCCAGCAGCTCCTTCGAGGCGGGGGGCCAAGAGACCCAGTACTTC. The encoded protein is CASSSFEAGGQETQYF.

This clone was detected only once. The V call is TRBV6-5, the J call TRBJ1-2; the D gene is possibly TRBD1 (5 bases). The germline V and J ends were trimmed by 6 bases and 1 base, with 15 bases remaining between them. The CDR3 sequence is 15 residues long. Germline CDR1 reads MNHEY; CDR2 reads SVGAGI. The CDR3 nucleotides read TGTGCCAGCAGCCATCTTACCGGGGGTAACTATGGCTACACCTTC. Translated, it gives CASSHLTGGNYGYTF.

V gene TRBV28 combines with J gene TRBJ1-2; D call uncertain. Trimming took off 3 bases at V and 7 bases at J, with 9 bases between the two ends. CDR1 is MDHEN, CDR2 SYDVKM, per germline. This CDR3 has 12 amino acids. The CDR3: CASSFLSSGYTF. The CDR3 nucleotides read TGTGCCAGCAGTTTTTTGTCGAGTGGCTACACCTTC.

This clone came up once. The rearrangement links TRBV28 to TRBJ1-3; 9 positions agree with TRBD1. Losses at the gene ends were 7 bases for V and 3 bases for J; bases not matched to a gene: 10. Per the germline V gene, CDR1 is MDHEN and CDR2 is SYDVKM. This CDR3 comprises 16 residues. CDR3 nucleotides: TGTGCCAGCAACCTTTCCGGGACAGGGAGTGGAAACACCATATATTTT. It encodes CASNLSGTGSGNTIYF.

This clone came up a few times. The V call is TRBV30, the J call TRBJ1-1; D remains unclear. Germline loops: CDR1 GTSNPN, CDR2 SVGIG (reference sequence). The CDR3 sequence is 13 residues long. The ends were cut back, 0 bases at V and 5 bases at J, with 10 bases in the middle. CDR3 in DNA: TGTGCCTGGAGTGTAGCCTCGGTGACTGAAGCTTTCTTT. Translating it yields CAWSVASVTEAFF.

The chain recombines TRBV28 with TRBJ1-2, with a possible D match to TRBD1 (5 bases). V was trimmed by 5 bases and J by 5 bases, leaving 18 bases between them. The germline gives CDR1 MDHEN, CDR2 SYDVKM. This CDR3 region has 15 residues. Written as DNA, the CDR3 is TGTGCCAGCAGTCCGACGGAGGGGCTAGGATATGGCTACACCTTC. Protein product: CASSPTEGLGYGYTF.

The chain employs TRBV11-2 and TRBJ2-3; D is possibly TRBD1 (6 bases). V was pared by 5 bases and J by 1 base, with 13 bases between. The CDR3 sequence is 15 residues long. The germline gives CDR1 SGHAT, CDR2 FQNNGV. Here the CDR3 reads CASSVQGLGTDTQYF. In DNA form, the CDR3 reads TGTGCCAGCAGCGTCCAGGGGTTGGGCACAGATACGCAGTATTTT. The full variable domain, its missing parts supplied by reference TRBV11-2 and TRBJ2-3, is EAGVAQSPRYKIIEKRQSVAFWCNPISGHATLYWYQQILGQGPKLLIQFQNNGVVDDSQLPKDRFSAERLKGVDSTLKIQPAKLEDSAVYLCASSVQGLGTDTQYFGPGTRLTVL.

This sequence joins TRBV19 and TRBJ2-2; 12 nucleotides match TRBD1. The trim removed 8 bases at V and 5 bases at J, leaving 15 bases unmatched. The CDR3 is made up of 18 amino acids. Germline CDR1 reads LNHDA; CDR2 reads SQIVND (reference sequence). CDR3 coding DNA: TGTGCCAGTGTGCGGGGGGGACAGGGGGCGCAGGGGACCGGGGAGCTGTTTTTT. Protein: CASVRGGQGAQGTGELFF.

The gene calls are TRBV4-1 and TRBJ2-7; 7 bases match TRBD2. V lost 0 bases, J lost 6 bases, and 17 bases stayed unmatched. Per the germline V gene, CDR1 is MGHRA and CDR2 is YSYEKL. This CDR3 has 18 residues. The CDR3 here is CASSQDLESPGGPGEQYF. The CDR3 coding sequence is TGCGCCAGCAGCCAAGATCTGGAGTCCCCGGGAGGACCCGGCGAGCAGTACTTC.

The chain combines TRBV5-6 with TRBJ2-7; D ambiguous. The germline gives CDR1 SGHDT, CDR2 YYEEEE. V dropped 2 bases and J dropped 2 bases, with 8 bases sitting between them. CDR3 length equals 13 residues. CDR3 in DNA: TGTGCCAGCAGCTTTTCAGGCACCTACGAGCAGTACTTC. Translation gives CASSFSGTYEQYF.

This clone is labeled medium-sized (0.01 to 0.1%). The chain recombines TRBV19 with TRBJ1-4; 8 nucleotides line up with TRBD1. V gave up 5 bases and J gave up 4 bases; unmatched junction bases: 6. Germline V gives CDR1 LNHDA, CDR2 SQIVND (reference sequence). This CDR3 comprises 15 residues. The CDR3 region has the DNA TGTGCCAGTAGTGGACGGGACAGGTTTAATGAAAAACTGTTTTTT. As protein: CASSGRDRFNEKLFF.

Notes on this clone: One end of the junction is discordant with germline, which a read error may explain. The V and J genes are TRBV5-1 and TRBJ2-3; 12 bases line up with TRBD2. This CDR3 is built from 15 residues. Germline CDR1 and CDR2: SGHRS and YFSETQ. The CDR3 bases are TGCGTCAGCGGGTCTAGCGGGAGGGCCACAGATACGCAGTATTTT. It encodes CVSGSSGRATDTQYF.

V gene TRBV4-2 combines with J gene TRBJ1-1, with a possible D match to TRBD1 (6 bases). The V and J ends lost 2 bases and 1 base respectively, with 8 bases between them. The germline V gene has CDR1 LGHNA and CDR2 YNFKEQ. This CDR3 has 14 amino acids. CDR3 loop: CASSQTGPNTEAFF. DNA of the CDR3: TGTGCCAGCAGCCAAACAGGGCCGAACACTGAAGCTTTCTTT.

This clone was counted once. J is TRBJ1-5 and V is TRBV5-1, with TRBD1 matching 7 bases. Germline V gene sequence: CDR1 SGHRS, CDR2 YFSETQ. V was pared by 4 bases and J by 1 base, with 8 bases of the junction left unmatched. The CDR3 is made up of 16 amino acids. CDR3 sequence: CASSLRQGASNQPQHF. The CDR3 DNA reads as TGCGCCAGCAGCCTAAGACAGGGAGCGAGCAATCAGCCCCAGCATTTT.